What follows are 11 T cell receptor beta chains derived from one specimen sequenced in a study of graft-versus-host responses after intestinal transplantation. Assay: immunoSEQ multiplex PCR; the TCRdb copy retains only in-frame clones and omits some. The sample holds 84,000 or so clones, around 83% seen once. Their antigen targets remain unknown. The source material was unstimulated CD4+ T cells sorted from spleen or lymph node cells, sampled before intestinal transplant. The receptor source for this set is a human donor who received an intestinal transplant.

This sequence joins TRBV6-5 and TRBJ1-5; D possibly corresponds to TRBD1 (5 bases). Germline CDR1 reads MNHEY; CDR2 reads SVGAGI. This CDR3 has 16 amino acids. Trimming took 0 bases from V and 0 from J, leaving 9 bases between them. The CDR3 coding sequence is TGTGCCAGCAGTTACTCATCACAGGCTAGCAATCAGCCCCAGCATTTT. It specifies CASSYSSQASNQPQHF.

The chain uses TRBV4-2 and TRBJ2-1, with TRBD2 identical over 9 bases. CDR3 length equals 15 residues. Unmatched junction bases numbered 1, after V lost 0 bases and J lost 4 bases. CDR1 and CDR2 from the germline V gene are LGHNA and YNFKEQ. CDR3: CASSQDTSGYNEQFF. The CDR3 nucleotides are TGTGCCAGCAGCCAAGATACTAGCGGGTACAATGAGCAGTTCTTC.

The genes are TRBV4-1 and TRBJ2-4, with 9 positions matching TRBD2. The germline V gene encodes CDR1 MGHRA and CDR2 YSYEKL. V lost 1 base to trimming and J lost 1 base; unmatched junction nucleotides: 11. The CDR3 contains 19 residues. The CDR3 sequence is CASSQGLAVGGWAKNIQYF. The CDR3 DNA is TGCGCCAGCAGCCAAGGACTAGCGGTGGGAGGTTGGGCCAAAAACATTCAGTACTTC.

The rearrangement links TRBV5-6 to TRBJ2-7; no definite D call. V lost 4 bases to trimming and J lost 0 bases, with 17 bases between them. The germline V gene encodes CDR1 SGHDT and CDR2 YYEEEE. There are 16 residues in the CDR3. CDR3 nucleotide sequence: TGTGCCAGCAGCCCGTACGTGATGCGGAGCTCCTACGAGCAGTACTTC. Translating it yields CASSPYVMRSSYEQYF.

This chain uses TRBV29-1 with TRBJ1-4; 10 bases are shared with TRBD1. Trimming cost V 7 bases and J 8 bases; bases outside gene matches: 4. Germline CDR1 reads SQVTM; CDR2 reads ANQGSEA. This CDR3 region has 12 residues. The CDR3, as DNA: TGCAGCGGGACAGGGGGGGACGAAAAACTGTTTTTT. It codes for CSGTGGDEKLFF.

V gene TRBV7-8 combines with J gene TRBJ2-5; weak D call: TRBD1 (6 bases). V was cut by 6 bases and J by 2 bases, with 16 bases left in between. In germline, CDR1 is SGHVS, CDR2 FQNEAQ. The length of the CDR3 is 15 residues. The CDR3 loop is CASRPTRTAQETQYF. The CDR3 nucleotides read TGTGCCAGCAGGCCCACGCGGACAGCTCAAGAGACCCAGTACTTC.

This rearrangement joins TRBV4-2 to TRBJ1-1; D possibly corresponds to TRBD1 (5 bases). Germline loops: CDR1 LGHNA, CDR2 YNFKEQ. Trimming took off 3 bases at V and 5 bases at J, with 16 bases between the two ends. This CDR3 contains 15 residues. The CDR3 DNA sequence: TGTGCCAGCAGCCAGGCGGGGGGAAGGGGAACTGAAGCTTTCTTT. As protein: CASSQAGGRGTEAFF.

This clone was counted a single time. V is TRBV21-1 and J is TRBJ2-3; the D call TRBD2 from the table was never checked on the DNA. TRBV21-1 is termed a pseudogene. CDR3 length: 17 amino acids. Written as DNA, the CDR3 is TGTGCCAGCAGCAAAGAAGGGACTAGCGGGAGCTCAGATACGCAGTATTTT. Encoded protein: CASSKEGTSGSSDTQYF.

About this clone itself: Other nucleotide sequences from this sample produce the same CDR3. The rearrangement joins TRBV28 to TRBJ2-7; 8 bases match TRBD2. The CDR3 spans 12 residues. V lost 5 bases, J lost 6 bases, and 3 bases stayed unmatched. The germline CDR1 and CDR2 sequences are MDHEN and SYDVKM. CDR3 bases: TGTGCCAGCAGTCTCACTAGCGGCGAGCAGTACTTC. Translating it yields CASSLTSGEQYF.

The sample holds one count of this clone. The chain has TRBV4-1 and TRBJ2-1; unclear D gene. The length of the CDR3 is 16 residues. V lost 1 base and J lost 3, with 13 bases in between. In germline, CDR1 is MGHRA, CDR2 YSYEKL. CDR3 sequence (DNA): TGCGCCAGCAGCCAAGCCCTGATTGGCAGCTACAATGAGCAGTTCTTC. Its translation is CASSQALIGSYNEQFF.

The chain combines TRBV28 with TRBJ2-5; 7 bases align to TRBD2. Germline V lookup: CDR1 MDHEN, CDR2 SYDVKM. After removal of 3 bases from V and 4 bases from J, the junction contained 8 bases not matched to a gene. CDR3 size: 15 residues. CDR3: CASSFRAGNGETQYF. The CDR3 DNA follows: TGTGCCAGCAGTTTTCGAGCGGGGAATGGAGAGACCCAGTACTTC.